The 11 T cell receptor beta chains presented below share a single source sample, sequenced in a study of blood T cell repertoires in COVID-19 (dated by TCRdb to 2018 to 2020). Library prep was done by the immunoSEQ multiplex PCR assay. What TCRdb holds here is the immuneACCESS table cut down to in-frame rearrangements. Part of the clones is not present; checked against another copy, under half of the missing clones reflect an unresolved V gene, and the others are unexplained. The sample table contains 200,000 or so clones; only one count was recorded for about nine tenths of them. The ten biggest clones cover roughly 6.5% of the sample. The material sequenced was peripheral blood. These receptors were taken from a man aged 55 to 70 who had recovered from COVID-19.

This chain joins TRBV19 and TRBJ2-4; weak D call: TRBD2 (5 bases). This CDR3 contains 14 residues. Germline lookup yields CDR1 LNHDA and CDR2 SQIVND (reference sequence). The V end lost 9 bases, the J end lost 3 bases, and 15 bases lay between the germline ends. The CDR3 sequence is CARWTQPHKNIQYF. The CDR3 bases are TGTGCCAGATGGACTCAGCCCCACAAAAACATTCAGTACTTC.

This clone was detected once. The J gene is TRBJ2-7, the V gene TRBV27; 10 bases are shared with TRBD2. This CDR3 spans 15 amino acids. V shed 8 bases and J 4 bases; nucleotides not matched to a gene: 11. Germline CDR1 reads MNHEY; CDR2 reads SMNVEV (reference sequence). CDR3 sequence reads: CASHIRVAGGYEQYF. The CDR3 DNA reads as TGTGCCAGCCATATTCGGGTAGCGGGAGGTTACGAGCAGTACTTC.

The V gene is TRBV6-5, the J gene TRBJ2-7; 7 positions agree with TRBD2. J gave up 2 bases and V 2 bases, and 3 bases lay outside the gene matches. Germline lookup yields CDR1 MNHEY and CDR2 SVGAGI. The CDR3 has 14 amino acids. CDR3 sequence reads: CASSYGRGPYEQYF. The CDR3 nucleotides are TGTGCCAGCAGTTACGGGAGGGGTCCCTACGAGCAGTACTTC.

V usage is TRBV29-1 and J usage is TRBJ1-2; D not resolved. The CDR3 spans 14 residues. Trimming left V 2 bases short and J 8 bases short, with 18 bases between. The germline V gene encodes CDR1 SQVTM and CDR2 ANQGSEA. CDR3 sequence reads: CSVELFGSFVGYTF. In DNA form, the CDR3 reads TGCAGCGTTGAACTCTTCGGGTCATTCGTGGGCTACACCTTC.

The chain links TRBV19 to TRBJ2-3, with D perhaps matching TRBD2 (7 bases). In germline, CDR1 is LNHDA, CDR2 SQIVND (reference sequence). This CDR3 is 14 amino acids long. Trimming cost V 5 bases and J 6 bases, with 15 bases left between them. The CDR3, as DNA: TGTGCCAGTAGTGAAGGGGGGGCTTGGGATACGCAGTATTTT. It yields the protein CASSEGGAWDTQYF.

This rearrangement joins TRBV2 to TRBJ2-1, with 11 bases lining up with TRBD2. The V gene end was trimmed by 6 bases and the J gene end by 0 bases; junction bases not matched to a gene: 4. Germline loops: CDR1 SNHLY, CDR2 FYNNEI. The CDR3 spans 16 residues. The CDR3 DNA is TGTGCCAGCAGACAGGGACTAGCGGCCTCCTACAATGAGCAGTTCTTC. This codes for CASRQGLAASYNEQFF.

The V gene is TRBV15, the J gene TRBJ1-5, with 7 bases identical to TRBD1. Germline CDR1 is LNHNV and CDR2 is YYDKDF (reference sequence). Trimming cost V 8 bases and J 5 bases; bases outside gene matches: 9. The CDR3 covers 14 residues. The CDR3 loop reads CATSDRVRDQPQHF. The CDR3 nucleotides read TGTGCCACCTCCGACAGGGTCAGGGATCAGCCCCAGCATTTT.

Comments on this clone: This specimen includes other DNA sequences encoding the same CDR3. J is TRBJ1-1 and V is TRBV2, with 7 positions matching TRBD1. Germline V gene sequence: CDR1 SNHLY, CDR2 FYNNEI. The CDR3 is 13 amino acids. V lost 4 bases to trimming and J lost 4 bases; unmatched junction nucleotides: 3. For the CDR3, the DNA is TGTGCCAGCAGTGGACAGGGCTCCACTGAAGCTTTCTTT. Its translation is CASSGQGSTEAFF.

V and J are TRBV11-2 and TRBJ2-3; possible D gene TRBD2, 5 bases. V was cut by 4 bases and J by 0 bases, with 8 bases left in between. Germline V gives CDR1 SGHAT, CDR2 FQNNGV. The CDR3 runs 14 residues. The CDR3, as DNA: TGTGCCAGCAGCTCTCAGCGGAGCACAGATACGCAGTATTTT. Protein product: CASSSQRSTDTQYF.

The chain is built from TRBV29-1 and TRBJ1-1, with unresolved D. Germline V CDR1 and CDR2: SQVTM, ANQGSEA. The length of the CDR3 is 11 residues. V lost 7 bases and J 0 bases, leaving 6 bases between the germline ends. Here the CDR3 reads CSALMNTEAFF. The CDR3 region has the DNA TGCAGCGCCCTTATGAACACTGAAGCTTTCTTT. Full variable domain (rest looked up from reference TRBV29-1 and TRBJ1-1): SAVISQKPSRDICQRGTSLTIQCQVDSQVTMMFWYRQQPGQSLTLIATANQGSEATYESGFVIDKFPISRPNLTFSTLTVSNMSPEDSSIYLCSALMNTEAFFGQGTRLTVV.

The V call is TRBV2, the J call TRBJ2-3; 8 nucleotides match TRBD1. V dropped 7 bases and J dropped 2; count of bases not matched to a gene: 5. The germline CDR1 and CDR2 sequences are SNHLY and FYNNEI. This CDR3 has 14 residues. This CDR3 reads CASNWQGATDTQYF. For the CDR3, the DNA is TGTGCCAGCAATTGGCAGGGGGCCACAGATACGCAGTATTTT.